The 5 T cell receptor beta chains given below trace back to one sample, sequenced in a study of Ad26.COV2.S vaccination and SARS-CoV-2 variants. Treatment denoted: around 19 received Ad26.COV2.S at low or high dose, single or two shots; about 5 received placebo; per-sample allocation not given. Sampling was done on day 63 after the first vaccine or placebo injection. TCRdb's table, derived via immunoSEQ multiplex PCR, lists solely in-frame clones and lacks some. The table has hundreds of thousands of clones, about 91% seen once. Sequencing used peripheral blood, obtained in a trial of Ad26.COV2.S vaccine versus placebo. The receptors derive from a person between 18 and 60 years old who received the Ad26.COV2.S COVID-19 vaccine or a placebo.

This clone was detected once. The CDR3 DNA reads as TGCGCCAGCAGCTACCGCTCCCGGGCAAAGGACTACAATGAGCAGTTCTTC. Translation: CASSYRSRAKDYNEQFF. The V gene is TRBV4-1, the J gene TRBJ2-1; D gene uncertain. CDR3 length equals 17 residues. V dropped 5 bases and J dropped 3 bases, with 20 bases sitting between them. Germline CDR1 MGHRA, CDR2 YSYEKL.

The chain has TRBV23-1 and TRBJ1-2; a weak D match, TRBD1 (6 bases). TRBV23-1 is assigned to the ORF class and has an uncertain function. The CDR3 has 12 residues. Trimming took off 10 bases at V and 3 bases at J, with 12 bases between the two ends. CDR3 region: CAIFRGDYGYTF. The CDR3 region has the DNA TGCGCCATCTTCAGGGGTGACTATGGCTACACCTTC.

The rearrangement links TRBV11-3 to TRBJ2-5; TRBD2 aligns across 7 bases. Trimming removed 3 bases from V and 7 bases from J; junction bases left unmatched: 14. The CDR3 extends over 16 amino acids. Germline CDR1 SGHNT, CDR2 YENEEA. DNA of the CDR3: TGTGCCAGCAGCTTGGAGTCTTCGGGAGGCGACTGGACCCAGTACTTC. Protein product: CASSLESSGGDWTQYF.

This clone was counted between two and nine times. The chain uses TRBV21-1 and TRBJ2-2; the table calls TRBD1, which could not be checked here. TRBV21-1 is a known pseudogene. This CDR3 comprises 16 residues. CDR3 bases: TGTGCCAGCAGCAAAGACAGGGAAAGATACACCGGGGAGCTGTTTTTT. Protein sequence: CASSKDRERYTGELFF.

The J gene is TRBJ1-5, the V gene TRBV19, with 10 bases fitting TRBD1. The junction had 12 bases not matched to a gene; V was cut back by 3 bases and J by 7 bases. CDR1 and CDR2 from the germline V gene are LNHDA and SQIVND (reference sequence). There are 17 residues in the CDR3. The CDR3 loop reads CASSIGGWGQGQQPQHF. The CDR3 DNA sequence: TGTGCCAGTAGTATCGGGGGGTGGGGACAGGGGCAACAGCCCCAGCATTTT. Full variable domain (remainder filled in from reference TRBV19 and TRBJ1-5): DGGITQSPKYLFRKEGQNVTLSCEQNLNHDAMYWYRQDPGQGLRLIYYSQIVNDFQKGDIAEGYSVSREKKESFPLTVTSAQKNPTAFYLCASSIGGWGQGQQPQHFGDGTRLSIL.